This T cell receptor (beta chain) was profiled in a study of CD8 T cells in Susac syndrome. Worth noting for this clonotype: Its antigen is as yet unknown.

Study outcomes and limitations: As the study acknowledged, the number of individuals who were part of its TCR sequencing and HLA analysis was relatively small.

Germline CDR1 reads MNHEY; CDR2 reads SVGEGT. The CDR3 contains 16 residues. With 5 bases removed from V and 6 bases from J, the gap between germline ends came to 20 bases. cDNA came from approximately 0.5 to 1 ug RNA primed by random hexamers. TCRdb re-analysed the immunoSEQ multiplex PCR reads in MiXCR, keeping a single row per CDR3 protein. The table lists about 190,000 distinct CDR3 sequences, approximately 95% of them singletons. The genes are TRBV6-2 or TRBV6-3 and TRBJ2-4; either TRBD1 or TRBD2 may supply D (5 bases each). Input material: CD4+ T cells from PBMCs. This clonotype was sampled from a human donor with Susac syndrome. CDR3 DNA: TGTGCCAGCAGTAAGGCCCCGGGACCAAGTGGAAACATTCAGTACTTC. It translates to CASSKAPGPSGNIQYF.